This T cell receptor (beta chain) stems from a study of blood T cell repertoires in COVID-19. Study-wide background: Acute and convalescent COVID-19 samples came from the United States, Italy and Spain. Sample material is recorded as cDNA or gDNA derived from T cells, B-cell-depleted T cells, or PBMCs.

As processed by the authors: Nucleated cell counts were estimated from reference gene primer amplification. Produced via immunoSEQ multiplex PCR; TCRdb's table is partial and in-frame only. V and J calls and clone size are those listed in that table; D and trimming were worked out from the DNA. The sample has more than 70,000 clones, 86% seen once. The CDR3 has 14 amino acids. V was shortened by 7 bases and J by 5 bases, with 17 bases between the two germline ends. From germline, CDR1 is MRHNA and CDR2 SNTAGT. The origin of this receptor is a man in his fifties or sixties with active or convalescent COVID-19. The genes are TRBV6-4 and TRBJ2-5; D unresolved. The sample comprised peripheral blood. The CDR3, as DNA: TGTGCCAGCACCTCGTCCACAGCCTTGGAGACCCAGTACTTC. The encoded protein is CASTSSTALETQYF.